These 7 T cell receptor beta chains originate from one sample sequenced in a study of blood T cells in healthy people across ages. The second PCR ran about 6 to 12 cycles with a sample-barcoded 5' primer and J-beta primers. TCRdb analysed the 5' RACE reads with MiXCR anew, one entry per CDR3 protein. Here the sample spans 1.5 million to 2 million distinct CDR3 sequences, 49% being singletons. Sequencing was carried out using blood. The source of these receptors is a woman aged 40 to 50 in good health.

This clonotype was seen more than once but under ten times. The chain employs TRBV5-6 and TRBJ1-2, with 7 bases identical to TRBD1. Trimming removed 0 bases from V and 7 bases from J; junction bases left unmatched: 9. The CDR3 sequence is 15 residues long. Germline lookup yields CDR1 SGHDT and CDR2 YYEEEE. CDR3 loop: CASSLAPGTVGGYTF. CDR3 DNA: TGTGCCAGCAGCTTGGCCCCCGGGACAGTCGGTGGCTACACCTTC.

This clonotype was detected only a few times. This chain uses TRBV11-3 with TRBJ2-3, with D perhaps matching TRBD1 or TRBD2 (5 bases each). The CDR3 has 16 residues. The germline CDR1 and CDR2 sequences are SGHNT and YENEEA. V dropped 4 bases and J dropped 4 bases, with 18 bases sitting between them. The CDR3 DNA sequence: TGTGCCAGCAGCTCCAGGGACGGTTTTCTCGCAGATACGCAGTATTTT. This translates into CASSSRDGFLADTQYF.

In this sample, this clonotype turned up many times. The chain couples TRBV19 to TRBJ2-7; 10 positions agree with TRBD1. J was trimmed by 1 base and V by 8 bases; bases with no gene match: 5. The germline V gene has CDR1 LNHDA and CDR2 SQIVND (reference sequence). The CDR3 has 14 residues. In nucleotides, the CDR3 is TGTGCCAGTCGGGTGGGACAGGGGTCCTACGAGCAGTACTTC. Protein sequence: CASRVGQGSYEQYF.

The rearrangement joins TRBV5-1 to TRBJ2-7; the D gene is possibly TRBD2 (5 bases). Per germline, CDR1 SGHRS and CDR2 YFSETQ. CDR3 length: 13 amino acids. V lost 7 bases to trimming and J lost 3 bases, with 14 bases between them. The CDR3 region has the DNA TGCGCCAGCGGGCGGAGCGGATACTACGAGCAGTACTTC. Amino acid sequence: CASGRSGYYEQYF.

This chain's CDR3 is CATGNVDIQYF. The CDR3 region has the DNA TGTGCCACCGGTAATGTGGACATTCAGTACTTC. The chain combines TRBV15 with TRBJ2-7, with D uncertain. The tail of the sequence fits TRBJ2-4 better, so the J call may be wrong. The CDR3 runs 11 residues. Germline CDR1 and CDR2: LNHNV and YYDKDF (reference sequence).

This chain uses TRBV6-2 or TRBV6-3 with TRBJ2-7; D gene uncertain. Germline V gene lookup returns CDR1 MNHEY and CDR2 SVGEGT. V was trimmed by 6 bases and J by 0 bases, leaving 15 bases between them. The CDR3 sequence is 15 residues long. CDR3 bases: TGTGCCAGCAGCCGACCTGCACAGAGCTCCTACGAGCAGTACTTC. This encodes CASSRPAQSSYEQYF.

The rearrangement links TRBV29-1 to TRBJ2-7, with D possibly TRBD2 on 5 matching bases. V lost 5 bases, J lost 1 base, and 36 bases lay in between. Germline V gives CDR1 SQVTM, CDR2 ANQGSEA. The CDR3 spans 21 residues. CDR3 nucleotide sequence: TGCAGCGTTCGTGGTAGACCCAACGTCAACCGGGGTGAGATAAGGTCCTACGAGCAGTACTTC. It is translated as CSVRGRPNVNRGEIRSYEQYF.